This paragraph covers one T cell receptor (beta chain) sequence. Antigen unknown. In each case, RNA was isolated and then reverse transcribed into cDNA as the sequencing template. The protocol was immunoSEQ multiplex PCR, while the TCRdb copy is restricted to in-frame clones and leaves out a portion. The data contain hundreds of thousands of clones, approximately 67% of them singletons. These data originate in a study of CD8+ T cells in alopecia areata. Overall study findings and caveats: A great number of expanded lesional clones endured in scalp and blood during tofacitinib.

The treatment denotes: oral pan-JAK inhibitor, 5-10 mg twice daily. Sequencing used CD4+ T cells sorted from blood, obtained around week 44, from a patient treated with tofacitinib. The clonotype was recovered from a human donor with alopecia areata.

CDR3 loop: CASSEMGRNQPQHF. The CDR3 DNA is TGCGCCAGCAGTGAGATGGGTCGCAATCAGCCCCAGCATTTT. The rearrangement links TRBV10-2 to TRBJ1-5; D unresolved. The CDR3 covers 14 residues. Trimming left V 2 bases short and J 2 bases short, with 7 bases between. CDR1 and CDR2 (germline): WSHSY, SAAADI.